This T cell receptor beta chain originates from a study of CD4 T cells in relation to SARS-CoV-2 and coronaviruses. The CDR3 consists of 13 residues. Trimming cost V 5 bases and J 3 bases, with 11 bases left between them. Germline V lookup: CDR1 SQVTM, CDR2 ANQGSEA. The unexposed donors gave CD4+ T cells in 2011-2018, prior to COVID-19. The table came from immunoSEQ multiplex PCR; TCRdb's copy has only in-frame clones and leaves some out. The sample records 60,000 to 65,000 clones, about 95% being singletons. The sequence derives from a human donor in good health. Sequenced input: naive CD4+ T cells from PBMCs. The subset is: naive CD4+ T cells isolated by negative enrichment. The chain couples TRBV29-1 to TRBJ1-5, with D hard to call. DNA of the CDR3: TGCAGCGTTTTGCCCTCTGCCAATCAGCCCCAGCATTTT. Translating it yields CSVLPSANQPQHF.